The 9 T cell receptor beta chains below were found in one sample sequenced in a study of vaccination effects on CD4 cells after COVID-19. These receptors' antigens are unknown. The ViraFEST assay expanded antigen-specific CD4+ T cells with viral peptide pools before sequencing. Isolating CD4+ T cells followed about 10 days of culture. Having tested negative for nucleocapsid antibodies, the vaccine recipients showed no prior SARS-CoV-2 infection. The repertoire was sequenced with immunoSEQ multiplex PCR; TCRdb's copy has only in-frame clones and lacks some. Here the sample spans tens of thousands of clones, approximately 76% being singletons. The source material was CD4+ T cells from PBMCs cultured with HCoV-NL63 spike peptides, sampled before COVID-19 vaccination. The receptors were gathered from a human donor who received a COVID-19 vaccine.

The rearrangement joins TRBV28 to TRBJ1-6, with TRBD1 identical over 8 bases. Germline V lookup: CDR1 MDHEN, CDR2 SYDVKM. V shed 7 bases, J shed 2 bases, and the junction held 4 bases outside the gene matches. CDR3 size: 15 residues. The CDR3 nucleotides are TGTGCCAGCACCCAGGGGGCCCCCTATAATTCACCCCTCCACTTT. This gives the protein CASTQGAPYNSPLHF.

The V gene is TRBV28, the J gene TRBJ2-5; TRBD1 is a possible D gene (6 bases). This CDR3 is 14 amino acids long. The V and J ends lost 3 bases and 5 bases respectively, with 13 bases between them. The germline V gene encodes CDR1 MDHEN and CDR2 SYDVKM. The CDR3 sequence: CASSLPGEWETQYF. In DNA form, the CDR3 reads TGTGCCAGCAGTTTGCCAGGGGAATGGGAGACCCAGTACTTC.

V gene TRBV7-9 combines with J gene TRBJ2-2, with 12 bases identical to TRBD2. The CDR3 covers 16 residues. Germline CDR1 and CDR2: SEHNR and FQNEAQ (reference sequence). The V gene end was trimmed by 5 bases and the J gene end by 5 bases; junction bases not matched to a gene: 6. The DNA for the CDR3 is TGTGCCAGCAGCCTCGGACTAGCGGGGAGGACCGGGGAGCTGTTTTTT. This codes for CASSLGLAGRTGELFF.

The J gene is TRBJ2-5, the V gene TRBV4-2; no firm D call. Germline V gene sequence: CDR1 LGHNA, CDR2 YNFKEQ. The CDR3 has 12 amino acids. The germline V and J ends were trimmed by 4 bases and 4 bases, with 7 bases remaining between them. The DNA of the CDR3 is TGTGCCAGCAGCCCTAATGGAGAGACCCAGTACTTC. This encodes CASSPNGETQYF.

The chain joins TRBV5-1 to TRBJ2-1, with 11 bases fitting TRBD1. The germline gives CDR1 SGHRS, CDR2 YFSETQ. This CDR3 region has 16 residues. Trimming removed 2 bases from V and 7 bases from J; junction bases left unmatched: 8. In DNA, the CDR3 is TGCGCCAGCAGCTTCTCCCGGGACAGGGGGAGTAATGAGCAGTTCTTC. Amino acids: CASSFSRDRGSNEQFF.

This chain links TRBV4-2 with TRBJ1-6, with no clear D. Germline V gives CDR1 LGHNA, CDR2 YNFKEQ. The V and J ends lost 3 bases and 7 bases respectively, with 7 bases between them. This CDR3 region has 13 residues. Here the CDR3 reads CASSHSLNSPLHF. CDR3 DNA sequence: TGTGCCAGCAGCCACTCACTAAATTCACCCCTCCACTTT.

The sample holds one count of this clone. The rearrangement joins TRBV7-2 to TRBJ2-5, with D perhaps assigned TRBD1 or TRBD2 (5 bases each). CDR1 SGHTA and CDR2 FQGNSA come from the germline V gene. Trimming left V 1 base short and J 5 bases short, with 11 bases between. The CDR3 loop spans 14 amino acids. The CDR3 reads CASSLGGRKETQYF. For the CDR3, the DNA is TGTGCCAGCAGCTTAGGGGGGAGAAAGGAGACCCAGTACTTC.

The chain joins TRBV18 to TRBJ2-1, with D unresolved. The CDR3 extends over 17 amino acids. Trimming shortened V by 0 bases and J by 1 base, and 13 bases separated the two germline ends. Germline V gene sequence: CDR1 KGHSH, CDR2 LQKENI. The chain's CDR3 is CASSPPMASESYNEQFF. The CDR3 coding sequence is TGTGCCAGCTCACCACCGATGGCGAGCGAGTCCTACAATGAGCAGTTCTTC.

The chain recombines TRBV29-1 with TRBJ1-2; D not certain. The CDR3 has 11 amino acids. Germline CDR1 and CDR2: SQVTM and ANQGSEA. V was trimmed by 6 bases and J by 2 bases, leaving 7 bases between them. The CDR3 DNA sequence: TGCAGCGTGATACGGAACTATGGCTACACCTTC. The encoded protein is CSVIRNYGYTF.